This T cell receptor beta chain was sequenced during a study of T-cell memory formation after mild COVID-19. 5'RACE with constant-segment primers built TCRalpha and TCRbeta cDNA libraries with UMIs. TCRdb analysed the 5' RACE reads with MiXCR anew, one entry per CDR3 protein. The data contain 540,000 or so distinct CDR3 sequences, roughly 20% of them singletons. This clonotype originated in an adult woman who had mild COVID-19 (a few samples of this study predate the infection). Cell type and time point are not known. Sequencing was carried out using PBMCs or a T cell subset sorted from them (not recorded which).

The CDR3 is CASSLGFGGYEQYF. In DNA, the CDR3 is TGTGCCAGCAGCTTAGGTTTCGGGGGCTACGAGCAGTACTTC. This chain links TRBV7-6 with TRBJ2-7, with a tentative D call TRBD2 (6 bases). This CDR3 has 14 amino acids. V was clipped by 1 base and J by 3 bases, with 10 bases between them. CDR1 and CDR2 from the germline V gene are SGHVS and FNYEAQ.